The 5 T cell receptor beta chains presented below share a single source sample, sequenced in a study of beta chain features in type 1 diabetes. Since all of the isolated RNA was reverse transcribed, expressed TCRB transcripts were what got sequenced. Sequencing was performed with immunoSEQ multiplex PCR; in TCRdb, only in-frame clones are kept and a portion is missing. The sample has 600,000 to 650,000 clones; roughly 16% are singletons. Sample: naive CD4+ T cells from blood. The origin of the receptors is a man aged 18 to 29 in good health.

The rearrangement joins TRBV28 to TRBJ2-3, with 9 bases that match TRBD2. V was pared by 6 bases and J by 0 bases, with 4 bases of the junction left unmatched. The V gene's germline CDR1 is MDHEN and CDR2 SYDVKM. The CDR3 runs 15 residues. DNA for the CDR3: TGTGCCAGCAGCCCAGCGGGAGGTAGCACAGATACGCAGTATTTT. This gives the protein CASSPAGGSTDTQYF.

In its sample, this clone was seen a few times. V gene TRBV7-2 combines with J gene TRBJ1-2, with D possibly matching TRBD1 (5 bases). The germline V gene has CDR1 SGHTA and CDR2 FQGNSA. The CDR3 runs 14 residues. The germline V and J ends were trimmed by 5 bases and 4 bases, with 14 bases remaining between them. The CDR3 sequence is CASSPSREGYGYTF. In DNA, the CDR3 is TGTGCCAGCAGCCCAAGCAGGGAGGGCTATGGCTACACCTTC.

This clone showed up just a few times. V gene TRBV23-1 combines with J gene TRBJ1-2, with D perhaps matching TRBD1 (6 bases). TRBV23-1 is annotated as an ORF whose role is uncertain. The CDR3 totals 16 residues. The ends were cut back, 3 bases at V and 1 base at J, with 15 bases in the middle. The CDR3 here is CASSHRPGTSNYGYTF. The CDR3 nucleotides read TGCGCCAGCAGTCACCGTCCCGGGACAAGTAACTATGGCTACACCTTC.

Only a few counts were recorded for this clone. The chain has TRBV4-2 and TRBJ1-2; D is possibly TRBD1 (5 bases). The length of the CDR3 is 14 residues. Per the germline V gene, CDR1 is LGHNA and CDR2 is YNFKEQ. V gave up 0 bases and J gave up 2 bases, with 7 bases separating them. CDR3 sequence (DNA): TGTGCCAGCAGCCAAGACCCAGGGAACTATGGCTACACCTTC. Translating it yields CASSQDPGNYGYTF.

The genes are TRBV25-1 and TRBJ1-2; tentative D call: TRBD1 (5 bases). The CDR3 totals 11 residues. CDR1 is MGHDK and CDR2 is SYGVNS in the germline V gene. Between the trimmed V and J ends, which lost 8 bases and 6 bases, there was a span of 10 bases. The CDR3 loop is CASGRGNGYTF. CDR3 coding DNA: TGTGCCAGCGGGAGGGGAAATGGCTACACCTTC.